The 32 T cell receptor beta chains below all came from one sample that was sequenced in a study of early T cells in non-severe SARS-CoV-2 infection. A single record per CDR3 protein comes from TCRdb applying MiXCR to the 5' RACE reads. Of 70,000 to 80,000 distinct CDR3 sequences detected, over 10% appear once; the ten largest clones hold around 2.9%. The source was whole blood, collected at baseline. These receptors came from an adult who was a healthcare worker with PCR-confirmed SARS-CoV-2 infection or an uninfected control (not recorded which).

DNA for the CDR3: TGTGCCAGCAGCCACCCGGGGGTGAATAGCAATCAGCCCCAGCATTTT. Amino acids: CASSHPGVNSNQPQHF. The chain has TRBV4-2 and TRBJ1-5; a possible D gene is TRBD1 (5 bases). The ends were cut back, 3 bases at V and 0 bases at J, with 12 bases in the middle. Germline CDR1 reads LGHNA; CDR2 reads YNFKEQ. The CDR3 loop spans 16 amino acids.

This clonotype was counted a single time. The V gene is TRBV7-6, the J gene TRBJ2-5; 13 bases line up with TRBD2. The CDR3 is 17 residues long. Germline V gene data show CDR1 as SGHVS and CDR2 as FNYEAQ. The V segment lost 3 bases and the J segment 2 bases; nucleotides outside the gene matches: 6. CDR3 residues: CASSLGTSGANQETQYF. CDR3 in DNA: TGTGCCAGCAGCTTGGGGACTAGCGGGGCCAATCAAGAGACCCAGTACTTC. The full variable domain, rest sourced from reference TRBV7-6 and TRBJ2-5, is GAGVSQSPRYKVTKRGQDVALRCDPISGHVSLYWYRQALGQGPEFLTYFNYEAQQDKSGLPNDRFSAERPEGSISTLTIQRTEQRDSAMYRCASSLGTSGANQETQYFGPGTRLLVL.

The V gene is TRBV20-1, the J gene TRBJ1-3; D possibly corresponds to TRBD1 (6 bases). This CDR3 is built from 14 residues. The V end lost 4 bases, the J end lost 14 bases, and 24 bases lay between the germline ends. CDR1 and CDR2 from the germline V gene are DFQATT and SNEGSKA (reference sequence). CDR3 coding DNA: TGCAGTGCTATTCCCCGGGACAACGGGAGGAAATTATATTTT. This sequence encodes CSAIPRDNGRKLYF.

This chain links TRBV20-1 with TRBJ1-1, with TRBD1 matching over 7 bases. This CDR3 has 15 amino acids. V lost 1 base to trimming and J lost 0 bases; unmatched junction nucleotides: 5. The germline CDR1 and CDR2 sequences are DFQATT and SNEGSKA (reference sequence). The CDR3 here is CSARATQGMNTEAFF. In nucleotides, the CDR3 is TGCAGTGCTAGAGCTACACAGGGGATGAACACTGAAGCTTTCTTT.

This clonotype was seen a few times. The V and J genes are TRBV19 and TRBJ1-2; D remains unclear. The V and J ends lost 6 bases and 8 bases respectively, with 22 bases between them. The V gene's germline CDR1 is LNHDA and CDR2 SQIVND (reference sequence). The CDR3 runs to 15 residues. Written as DNA, the CDR3 is TGTGCCAGTAGCACCGACCCGATAACCCGCCGGGGCTACACCTTC. Amino acid sequence: CASSTDPITRRGYTF.

To note about this clonotype: The junction departs from germline at one end; a sequencing error may be responsible. The chain is built from TRBV18 and TRBJ1-3; TRBD1 might be the D (6 bases). This CDR3 has 19 amino acids. CDR1 and CDR2 from the germline V gene are KGHSH and LQKENI. The CDR3 DNA reads TGTGCCAGCTCCCCACTAAGACCGGGACACTCTAGAAGTGGAAACACCATATATTTT. Its translation is CASSPLRPGHSRSGNTIYF.

The chain employs TRBV2 and TRBJ1-5; 9 nucleotides line up with TRBD1. The germline V gene has CDR1 SNHLY and CDR2 FYNNEI. V gave up 6 bases and J gave up 9 bases; unmatched junction bases: 12. CDR3 length: 15 residues. The chain's CDR3 is CASRARDRAIRPQHF. The CDR3 DNA sequence: TGTGCCAGCAGGGCGAGGGACAGGGCCATTCGGCCCCAGCATTTT. Supplemented by reference TRBV2 and TRBJ1-5, the full variable domain reads EPEVTQTPSHQVTQMGQEVILRCVPISNHLYFYWYRQILGQKVEFLVSFYNNEISEKSEIFDDQFSVERPDGSNFTLKIRSTKLEDSAMYFCASRARDRAIRPQHFGDGTRLSIL.

This clonotype was recorded at least ten times. The chain combines TRBV9 with TRBJ2-7, with TRBD2 identical over 7 bases. V lost 3 bases to trimming and J lost 4 bases; unmatched junction nucleotides: 13. The CDR3 length is 16 residues. Germline lookup yields CDR1 SGDLS and CDR2 YYNGEE. The chain's CDR3 is CASSAYLAGEGYEQYF. Written as DNA, the CDR3 is TGTGCCAGCAGCGCCTACCTCGCCGGGGAGGGGTACGAGCAGTACTTC.

This clonotype was counted a few times. The gene calls are TRBV6-6 and TRBJ1-5, with a tentative D call TRBD1 (5 bases). With 5 bases removed from V and 4 bases from J, the gap between germline ends came to 15 bases. This CDR3 has 15 residues. CDR1 MNHNY and CDR2 SVGAGI come from the germline V gene (reference sequence). Written as DNA, the CDR3 is TGTGCCAGCAGTCACCCAGGGTTTGCAAATCAGCCCCAGCATTTT. Amino acids: CASSHPGFANQPQHF.

The CDR3 DNA is TGTGCCAGCAGTGAAAGGGCTAATGAAAAACTGTTTTTT. Encoded protein: CASSERANEKLFF. The chain is built from TRBV2 and TRBJ1-4, with D hard to call. Germline loops: CDR1 SNHLY, CDR2 FYNNEI. The CDR3 consists of 13 residues. V gave up 2 bases and J gave up 3 bases, with 4 bases separating them.

CDR3 region: CASSSRSRAPGANVLTF. DNA of the CDR3: TGTGCCAGCAGCTCCCGCTCGCGGGCCCCTGGGGCCAACGTCCTGACTTTC. J is TRBJ2-6 and V is TRBV7-2; TRBD2 is a possible D gene (5 bases). This CDR3 contains 17 residues. Germline CDR1 and CDR2: SGHTA and FQGNSA. With 4 bases removed from V and 2 bases from J, the gap between germline ends came to 15 bases.

The V and J genes are TRBV29-1 and TRBJ2-2; D is unresolved. This CDR3 region has 14 residues. Germline loops: CDR1 SQVTM, CDR2 ANQGSEA. V was cut by 4 bases and J by 3 bases, with 12 bases left in between. CDR3 residues: CSVASSTHTGELFF. In DNA, the CDR3 is TGCAGCGTTGCGAGCTCCACCCACACCGGGGAGCTGTTTTTT.

This chain connects TRBV18 to TRBJ2-1; D gene ambiguous. This CDR3 has 13 residues. CDR1 KGHSH and CDR2 LQKENI come from the germline V gene. V lost 3 bases and J lost 7, with 10 bases in between. The CDR3 coding sequence is TGTGCCAGCTCACCCCTCGAGTGGAATGAGCAGTTCTTC. It translates to CASSPLEWNEQFF.

This clonotype showed up just a few times. The rearrangement uses TRBV19 and TRBJ2-3; 9 bases line up with TRBD1. The V segment lost 5 bases and the J segment 4 bases; nucleotides outside the gene matches: 13. The CDR3 totals 17 residues. Germline lookup yields CDR1 LNHDA and CDR2 SQIVND (reference sequence). The CDR3: CASSPPMTGGFADTQYF. The CDR3 DNA reads as TGTGCCAGTAGTCCCCCGATGACAGGGGGTTTCGCAGATACGCAGTATTTT.

The rearrangement joins TRBV11-2 to TRBJ2-5; TRBD1 matches at 11 bases. Per germline, CDR1 SGHAT and CDR2 FQNNGV. This CDR3 is built from 17 residues. V was pared by 5 bases and J by 4 bases, with 12 bases of the junction left unmatched. The DNA for the CDR3 is TGTGCCAGCAGCCTCCGGACAGGGGGCTGGGGTCGAGAGACCCAGTACTTC. Translating gives CASSLRTGGWGRETQYF.

Only a few counts were recorded for this clonotype. This chain uses TRBV11-2 with TRBJ1-1; the D is unclear. CDR1 SGHAT and CDR2 FQNNGV come from the germline V gene. The CDR3 contains 15 residues. Trimming stripped 5 bases from V and 0 bases from J, with 13 bases between. This chain's CDR3 is CASSPGRSMNTEAFF. CDR3 nucleotides: TGTGCCAGCAGCCCAGGACGATCGATGAACACTGAAGCTTTCTTT.

V gene TRBV7-6 combines with J gene TRBJ1-4, with a possible D match to TRBD1 (6 bases). The length of the CDR3 is 14 residues. Trimming removed 5 bases at V and 8 bases at J, with 15 bases between. The germline V gene encodes CDR1 SGHVS and CDR2 FNYEAQ. DNA of the CDR3: TGTGCCAGCAGCCACCGACAGGACGGGGAAAAACTGTTTTTT. This codes for CASSHRQDGEKLFF.

This clonotype was seen only a few times. V usage is TRBV11-2 and J usage is TRBJ2-7; possible D gene TRBD2, 6 bases. The germline V gene encodes CDR1 SGHAT and CDR2 FQNNGV. The CDR3 spans 15 residues. V was clipped by 0 bases and J by 2 bases, with 11 bases between them. For the CDR3, the DNA is TGTGCCAGCAGCTTAGAGTTGGCGGGGACCTACGAGCAGTACTTC. Translation: CASSLELAGTYEQYF.

The chain has TRBV7-9 and TRBJ2-3; D uncertain. The CDR3 is made up of 14 amino acids. Germline CDR1 SEHNR, CDR2 FQNEAQ (reference sequence). V dropped 3 bases and J dropped 0 bases, with 7 bases sitting between them. CDR3 residues: CASSFTVSTDTQYF. CDR3 nucleotides: TGTGCCAGCAGCTTCACCGTAAGCACAGATACGCAGTATTTT.

A few counts support this clonotype. The chain has TRBV29-1 and TRBJ2-1, with TRBD2 matching over 7 bases. The CDR3 runs 13 residues. V was clipped by 4 bases and J by 4 bases; unmatched bases: 4. Germline V gives CDR1 SQVTM, CDR2 ANQGSEA. The CDR3 nucleotides are TGCAGCGTTGTCAGCGGGGAGTACAATGAGCAGTTCTTC. Protein product: CSVVSGEYNEQFF.

The chain has TRBV20-1 and TRBJ1-2; TRBD1 agrees at 7 bases. This CDR3 spans 16 amino acids. Germline CDR1 reads DFQATT; CDR2 reads SNEGSKA (reference sequence). Trimming at V came to 5 bases and at J to 4 bases, leaving 16 bases not matched to a gene. The CDR3 is CSASLAGGGMGYGYTF. The CDR3 region has the DNA TGCAGTGCTTCTCTTGCGGGAGGGGGCATGGGCTATGGCTACACCTTC.

This chain connects TRBV4-1 to TRBJ2-1, with D possibly matching TRBD1 (6 bases). The CDR3 spans 17 residues. V gave up 2 bases and J gave up 1 base, with 15 bases separating them. Germline values: CDR1 MGHRA, CDR2 YSYEKL. This CDR3 is CASSQPTGPLSYNEQFF. CDR3 DNA sequence: TGCGCCAGCAGCCAACCTACAGGGCCTCTTTCCTACAATGAGCAGTTCTTC.

Ten or more counts support this clonotype. The chain combines TRBV12-3 or TRBV12-4 with TRBJ1-2; D remains unclear. The CDR3 runs 13 residues. V lost 1 base to trimming and J lost 0 bases, with 3 bases between them. CDR3 amino acids: CASSLVANYGYTF. The CDR3 nucleotides read TGTGCCAGCAGTTTAGTGGCTAACTATGGCTACACCTTC.

This clonotype was counted only a few times. The chain combines TRBV7-2 with TRBJ2-5; 9 positions agree with TRBD1. V was clipped by 5 bases and J by 4 bases; unmatched bases: 11. This CDR3 region has 16 residues. Germline V lookup: CDR1 SGHTA, CDR2 FQGNSA. The CDR3 spells CASSQGTGTGLETQYF. Written as DNA, the CDR3 is TGTGCCAGCAGCCAGGGTACCGGGACAGGGTTAGAGACCCAGTACTTC.

The chain recombines TRBV9 with TRBJ2-2; the D gene is possibly TRBD1 (6 bases). This CDR3 spans 19 amino acids. The germline V gene encodes CDR1 SGDLS and CDR2 YYNGEE. With 4 bases removed from V and 1 base from J, the gap between germline ends came to 23 bases. The CDR3 reads CASSIRTDSLQKNTGELFF. CDR3 DNA sequence: TGTGCCAGCAGCATTCGGACAGATTCCCTTCAAAAGAACACCGGGGAGCTGTTTTTT.

This clonotype has just a few counts. This chain links TRBV20-1 with TRBJ2-3; 9 positions agree with TRBD1. This CDR3 is 14 amino acids long. V trimming: 4 bases; J trimming: 4 bases; junction bases outside the gene matches: 6. Germline assignment: CDR1 DFQATT and CDR2 SNEGSKA (reference sequence). This chain's CDR3 is CSAITGGGSDTQYF. DNA of the CDR3: TGCAGTGCTATCACAGGGGGCGGATCAGATACGCAGTATTTT.

The chain joins TRBV15 to TRBJ1-5; the match to TRBD1 covers 7 bases. Germline-derived CDR1 and CDR2 are LNHNV and YYDKDF (reference sequence). After removal of 8 bases from V and 6 bases from J, the junction contained 7 bases not matched to a gene. The length of the CDR3 is 13 residues. The CDR3 protein is CATREQGFQPQHF. Here the CDR3 DNA reads TGTGCCACCCGGGAACAGGGGTTTCAGCCCCAGCATTTT.

The V gene is TRBV29-1, the J gene TRBJ1-1; D possibly corresponds to TRBD1 (5 bases). V gave up 3 bases and J gave up 10 bases, with 15 bases separating them. The CDR3 length is 12 residues. From germline, CDR1 is SQVTM and CDR2 ANQGSEA. Here the CDR3 reads CSVEGASRGAFF. The CDR3 nucleotides read TGCAGCGTTGAGGGCGCCTCGAGGGGAGCTTTCTTT. The full variable domain, its missing parts supplied by reference TRBV29-1 and TRBJ1-1, is SAVISQKPSRDICQRGTSLTIQCQVDSQVTMMFWYRQQPGQSLTLIATANQGSEATYESGFVIDKFPISRPNLTFSTLTVSNMSPEDSSIYLCSVEGASRGAFFGQGTRLTVV.

This clonotype was seen repeatedly, ten times or more. The genes are TRBV20-1 and TRBJ2-1; 13 nucleotides agree with TRBD2. Trimming at V came to 5 bases and at J to 9 bases, leaving 10 bases not matched to a gene. The CDR3 loop spans 15 amino acids. Germline V gene sequence: CDR1 DFQATT, CDR2 SNEGSKA (reference sequence). The DNA for the CDR3 is TGCAGTGCTCCGAACCGACTAGCGGGGGGTTCTGAGCAGTTCTTC. Translating gives CSAPNRLAGGSEQFF.

The rearrangement links TRBV5-1 to TRBJ2-7; 9 bases are shared with TRBD1. CDR1 is SGHRS, CDR2 YFSETQ, per germline. J lost 2 bases, V lost 1 base, and 4 bases had no gene match. This CDR3 region has 15 residues. The CDR3 sequence is CASSLLGQGTYEQYF. The CDR3 coding sequence is TGCGCCAGCAGCTTGCTGGGACAGGGCACCTACGAGCAGTACTTC.

In its sample, this clonotype was seen a few times. The DNA for the CDR3 is TGTGCCAGCAGTGAAGATTTAGGCGAGCAGTACTTC. Protein sequence: CASSEDLGEQYF. The gene calls are TRBV6-1 and TRBJ2-7; D uncertain. The germline V and J ends were trimmed by 1 base and 6 bases, with 7 bases remaining between them. The germline V gene encodes CDR1 MNHNS and CDR2 SASEGT. The CDR3 runs 12 residues.

This clonotype has more than one count but fewer than ten. The chain carries TRBV5-4 and TRBJ2-1; 9 positions match TRBD1. V trimming: 2 bases; J trimming: 3 bases; junction bases outside the gene matches: 3. The CDR3 is 15 residues long. Germline V lookup: CDR1 SGHNT, CDR2 YYREEE (reference sequence). CDR3 residues: CASSFRDRVYNEQFF. CDR3 DNA: TGTGCCAGCAGCTTCCGGGACAGGGTCTACAATGAGCAGTTCTTC. Combining the CDR3 with reference TRBV5-4 and TRBJ2-1 gives the whole variable domain ETGVTQSPTHLIKTRGQQVTLRCSSQSGHNTVSWYQQALGQGPQFIFQYYREEENGRGNFPPRFSGLQFPNYSSELNVNALELDDSALYLCASSFRDRVYNEQFFGPGTRLTVL.